The 20 T cell receptor beta chains given below trace back to one sample, sequenced in a study of regulatory T cells in long-lasting Graves disease. Time point meaning: persistent/refractory GD, antithyroid drugs over 5 years with positive TRAb. From PBMCs, RNA was extracted and then used to make the TCR library. Combining iRepertoire HTBI primers with Arm-PCR of CDR3 regions, the authors built TCR beta libraries. Via MiXCR, TCRdb re-called the multiplex PCR reads, giving one row per CDR3 protein. Among some 470,000 distinct CDR3 sequences, 20% to 25% were seen once, and the ten largest hold roughly 7.1%. Sequencing was performed on peripheral blood mononuclear cells (PBMCs), taken when the disease was refractory, from a patient treated with antithyroid drugs. The receptors stem from a female donor with Graves disease.

This clonotype has ten or more counts. The chain links TRBV12-3 or TRBV12-4 to TRBJ1-5; 7 bases are shared with TRBD1. V shed 4 bases and J 11 bases; nucleotides not matched to a gene: 8. The length of the CDR3 is 13 residues. This CDR3 is CASSSRDSETQHF. In nucleotides, the CDR3 is TGTGCCAGCAGTTCCCGGGACAGCGAAACCCAGCATTTT.

There are a few counts of this clonotype. The genes are TRBV11-3 and TRBJ2-7; 8 bases are a match to TRBD1. The CDR3 loop spans 14 amino acids. Per germline, CDR1 SGHNT and CDR2 YENEEA. J gave up 6 bases and V 5 bases, and 9 bases lay outside the gene matches. CDR3 DNA: TGTGCCAGCAGCCTACGACAGGGGTGGGGCGAGCAGTACTTC. This gives the protein CASSLRQGWGEQYF.

This clonotype was seen more than once but under ten times. This chain connects TRBV20-1 to TRBJ1-1; D gene unclear. Germline CDR1 reads DFQATT; CDR2 reads SNEGSKA (reference sequence). This CDR3 region has 13 residues. The V and J ends lost 6 bases and 0 bases respectively, with 11 bases between them. The CDR3 DNA is TGCAGTGCCCGAAATCCCATGAACACTGAAGCTTTCTTT. This codes for CSARNPMNTEAFF.

This clonotype turned up a few times. The genes are TRBV5-5 and TRBJ2-5; 10 bases map to TRBD2. The germline gives CDR1 SGHKS, CDR2 YYEKEE (reference sequence). Trimming at V came to 7 bases and at J to 3 bases, leaving 12 bases not matched to a gene. The CDR3 length is 16 residues. The CDR3 region is CASGLWTSGGKETQYF. CDR3 coding DNA: TGTGCCAGCGGCCTTTGGACTAGCGGTGGAAAAGAGACCCAGTACTTC.

This clonotype has a count of ten or more. The chain has TRBV28 and TRBJ1-2; unclear D gene. The CDR3 is 14 residues long. V dropped 7 bases and J dropped 8 bases, with 20 bases sitting between them. In germline, CDR1 is MDHEN, CDR2 SYDVKM. The CDR3 nucleotides read TGTGCCAGCACCGCCTTTGAGAGGTTGCAAGGCTACACCTTC. Its translation is CASTAFERLQGYTF.

The chain joins TRBV6-5 to TRBJ2-7; D possibly corresponds to TRBD1 (6 bases). Germline V gene lookup returns CDR1 MNHEY and CDR2 SVGAGI. V was cut by 4 bases and J by 6 bases, with 13 bases left in between. CDR3 length: 13 residues. The CDR3: CASSSDRTGEQYF. The CDR3 bases are TGTGCCAGCAGTTCCGACAGGACGGGCGAGCAGTACTTC.

This clonotype was observed a handful of times. The V call is TRBV25-1, the J call TRBJ2-5; 14 positions match TRBD2. Germline CDR1 and CDR2: MGHDK and SYGVNS. Trimming took 3 bases from V and 4 from J; bases not matched to a gene: 10. This CDR3 comprises 18 residues. The CDR3 loop reads CASSDPGLAGVRRETQYF. The CDR3 coding sequence is TGTGCCAGCAGTGACCCGGGACTAGCGGGGGTGCGGCGAGAGACCCAGTACTTC.

About this clonotype: This may be a read error, as it is one base from a much larger clone. The J gene is TRBJ2-5, the V gene TRBV28; no clear D gene. This CDR3 is 13 amino acids long. CDR1 is MDHEN, CDR2 SYDVKM, per germline. The CDR3 loop reads CGSTSPPMETQYF. CDR3 nucleotide sequence: TGTGGCAGCACCTCCCCCCCAATGGAGACCCAGTACTTC.

This chain joins TRBV3-1 and TRBJ1-6; maybe TRBD1 (6 bases). Deletions cut 4 bases from V and 5 bases from J, with 18 bases between. The CDR3 is 17 residues long. Per the germline V gene, CDR1 is LGHDT and CDR2 is YNNKEL (reference sequence). The CDR3 sequence: CASSPRGGSGDNSPLHF. DNA of the CDR3: TGTGCCAGCAGCCCACGAGGGGGGTCGGGGGATAATTCACCCCTCCACTTT.

V usage is TRBV3-1 and J usage is TRBJ1-1, with 9 positions matching TRBD1. Germline trimming cut 5 bases from V and 3 bases from J; bases unmatched to any gene: 7. The germline CDR1 and CDR2 sequences are LGHDT and YNNKEL (reference sequence). This CDR3 contains 15 residues. CDR3 sequence reads: CASSSGQGIYTEAFF. CDR3 nucleotides: TGTGCCAGCAGCAGTGGACAGGGGATCTACACTGAAGCTTTCTTT.

This clonotype was counted ten times or more. The rearrangement links TRBV12-3 or TRBV12-4 to TRBJ1-2, with D possibly matching TRBD1 (5 bases). The CDR3 covers 13 residues. The germline V and J ends were trimmed by 5 bases and 2 bases, with 9 bases remaining between them. This CDR3 is CASSADTNYGYTF. The CDR3 DNA reads TGTGCCAGCAGTGCGGACACCAACTATGGCTACACCTTC.

This clonotype was observed a handful of times. The chain couples TRBV10-3 to TRBJ2-5; 8 bases align to TRBD2. Germline CDR1 and CDR2: ENHRY and SYGVKD. J gave up 2 bases and V 0 bases, and 2 bases lay outside the gene matches. The CDR3 length is 15 residues. The CDR3 spells CAISESTGGQETQYF. CDR3 nucleotides: TGTGCCATCAGTGAGTCGACGGGAGGGCAAGAGACCCAGTACTTC.

This clonotype appeared many times. The chain is built from TRBV15 and TRBJ1-5; 7 bases map to TRBD1. The CDR3 covers 16 residues. The V gene end was trimmed by 4 bases and the J gene end by 0 bases; junction bases not matched to a gene: 6. The germline gives CDR1 LNHNV, CDR2 YYDKDF (reference sequence). The CDR3 nucleotides are TGTGCCACCAGCACCTTGACAGGGAATAGCAATCAGCCCCAGCATTTT. Translating gives CATSTLTGNSNQPQHF.

This clonotype was observed a few times. This may come from a read error, since a much larger clone is one base off. As DNA, the CDR3 is TGTGCCAGCAGCACAGGGGACGAGCAGTACTTC. Its protein product is CASSTGDEQYF. This chain joins TRBV13 and TRBJ2-7; 7 nucleotides align to TRBD1. CDR3 length: 11 residues. Germline V gives CDR1 PRHDT, CDR2 FYEKMQ (reference sequence). Unmatched junction bases numbered 0, after V lost 5 bases and J lost 5 bases. Using reference TRBV13 and TRBJ2-7 for the parts outside the CDR3, the full variable domain is AAGVIQSPRHLIKEKRETATLKCYPIPRHDTVYWYQQGPGQDPQFLISFYEKMQSDKGSIPDRFSAQQFSDYHSELNMSSLELGDSALYFCASSTGDEQYFGPGTRLTVT.

This clonotype was observed a handful of times. The rearrangement joins TRBV7-2 to TRBJ2-2; D gene unclear. The germline V gene has CDR1 SGHTA and CDR2 FQGNSA. V gave up 7 bases and J gave up 7 bases, with 16 bases separating them. CDR3 length: 14 amino acids. The CDR3 bases are TGTGCCAGCACCCAGGCCGGGCCGGACGGGGAGCTGTTTTTT. Encoded protein: CASTQAGPDGELFF.

The chain joins TRBV5-1 to TRBJ2-7; possible D gene TRBD1, 6 bases. Per germline, CDR1 SGHRS and CDR2 YFSETQ. Trimming removed 1 base at V and 3 bases at J, with 11 bases between. This CDR3 comprises 14 residues. CDR3 nucleotide sequence: TGCGCCAGCAGCTTGAGTGCAGGGGACTACGAGCAGTACTTC. Residues: CASSLSAGDYEQYF.

V and J are TRBV6-2 or TRBV6-3 and TRBJ2-1; possible D gene TRBD1, 6 bases. Per the germline V gene, CDR1 is MNHEY and CDR2 is SVGEGT. The CDR3 runs to 14 residues. The ends were cut back, 2 bases at V and 4 bases at J, with 9 bases in the middle. The CDR3 loop reads CASSYDRTYNEQFF. CDR3 nucleotides: TGTGCCAGCAGTTACGACAGGACATACAATGAGCAGTTCTTC.

This clonotype was seen ten or more times. The chain recombines TRBV6-5 with TRBJ1-5; D gene unclear. The CDR3 loop spans 14 amino acids. CDR1 is MNHEY and CDR2 is SVGAGI in the germline V gene. With 0 bases removed from V and 0 bases from J, the gap between germline ends came to 3 bases. The DNA for the CDR3 is TGTGCCAGCAGTTACTCATTTAGCAATCAGCCCCAGCATTTT. Protein product: CASSYSFSNQPQHF.

A few counts support this clonotype. This chain uses TRBV6-9 with TRBJ2-7; 7 bases map to TRBD1. Germline V gene sequence: CDR1 MNHGY, CDR2 SVAAGI. The V segment lost 4 bases and the J segment 4 bases; nucleotides outside the gene matches: 7. The CDR3 is 14 residues long. In DNA form, the CDR3 reads TGTGCCAGCAGTTCGACTACAGGGGAATACGAGCAGTACTTC. Translating gives CASSSTTGEYEQYF.

This clonotype occurred a few times. V and J are TRBV24-1 and TRBJ1-2; possibly TRBD1 for D (6 bases). V lost 4 bases to trimming and J lost 4 bases, with 12 bases between them. Germline CDR1 KGHDR, CDR2 SFDVKD. The CDR3 covers 14 residues. CDR3 sequence (DNA): TGTGCCACCAGTGACCGTCAGGGGACCTATGGCTACACCTTC. Translation gives CATSDRQGTYGYTF.